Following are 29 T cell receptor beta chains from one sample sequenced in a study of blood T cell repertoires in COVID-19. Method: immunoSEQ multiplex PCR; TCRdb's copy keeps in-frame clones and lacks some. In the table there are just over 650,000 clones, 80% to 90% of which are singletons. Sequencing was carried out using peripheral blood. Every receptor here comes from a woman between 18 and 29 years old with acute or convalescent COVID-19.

The DNA for the CDR3 is TGTGCCAGCAGTGAGAGGCAGGTGGGAGCCCAGTACTTC. Amino acids: CASSERQVGAQYF. This rearrangement joins TRBV25-1 to TRBJ2-5; a weak D match, TRBD2 (5 bases). The V gene's germline CDR1 is MGHDK and CDR2 SYGVNS. The CDR3 is made up of 13 amino acids. V was pared by 3 bases and J by 9 bases, with 14 bases between.

The CDR3 DNA sequence: TGTGCCAGCAGTCGTCCTGAGGCAGATACGCAGTATTTT. Its protein is CASSRPEADTQYF. This chain joins TRBV12-3 or TRBV12-4 and TRBJ2-3; D unclear. V was cut by 5 bases and J by 4 bases, with 10 bases left in between. This CDR3 is 13 amino acids long.

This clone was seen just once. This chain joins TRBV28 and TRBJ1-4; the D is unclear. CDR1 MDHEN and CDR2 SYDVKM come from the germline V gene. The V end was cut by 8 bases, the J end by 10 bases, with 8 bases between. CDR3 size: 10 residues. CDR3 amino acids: CASGAAKLFF. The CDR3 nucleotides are TGTGCCAGCGGAGCCGCAAAACTGTTTTTT.

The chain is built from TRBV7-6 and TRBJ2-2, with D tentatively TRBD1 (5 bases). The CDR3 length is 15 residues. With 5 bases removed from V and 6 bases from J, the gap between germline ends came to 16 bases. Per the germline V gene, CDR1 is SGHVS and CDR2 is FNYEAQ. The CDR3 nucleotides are TGTGCCAGCAGCCTCAACAGGCCGCCATCCGGGGAGCTGTTTTTT. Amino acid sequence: CASSLNRPPSGELFF.

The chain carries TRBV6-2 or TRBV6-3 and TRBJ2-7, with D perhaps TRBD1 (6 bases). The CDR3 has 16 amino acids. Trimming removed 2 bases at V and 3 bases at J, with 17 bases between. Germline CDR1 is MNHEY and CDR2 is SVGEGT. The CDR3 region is CASSYPAAGVSYEQYF. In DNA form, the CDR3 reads TGTGCCAGCAGTTACCCAGCGGCAGGGGTAAGCTACGAGCAGTACTTC.

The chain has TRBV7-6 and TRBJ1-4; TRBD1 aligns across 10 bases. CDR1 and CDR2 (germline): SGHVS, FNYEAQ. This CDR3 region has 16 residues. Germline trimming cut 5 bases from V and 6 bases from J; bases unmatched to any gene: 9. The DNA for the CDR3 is TGTGCCAGCAGCCCCCGGACCGGGACAGGGGATGAAAAACTGTTTTTT. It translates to CASSPRTGTGDEKLFF. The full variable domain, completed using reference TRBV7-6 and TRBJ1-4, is GAGVSQSPRYKVTKRGQDVALRCDPISGHVSLYWYRQALGQGPEFLTYFNYEAQQDKSGLPNDRFSAERPEGSISTLTIQRTEQRDSAMYRCASSPRTGTGDEKLFFGSGTQLSVL.

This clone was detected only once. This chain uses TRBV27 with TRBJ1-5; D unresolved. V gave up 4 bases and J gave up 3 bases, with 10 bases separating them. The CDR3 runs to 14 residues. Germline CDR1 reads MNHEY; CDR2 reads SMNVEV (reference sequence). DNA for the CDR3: TGTGCCAGCAGTTCTCACGGGGACAATCAGCCCCAGCATTTT. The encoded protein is CASSSHGDNQPQHF.

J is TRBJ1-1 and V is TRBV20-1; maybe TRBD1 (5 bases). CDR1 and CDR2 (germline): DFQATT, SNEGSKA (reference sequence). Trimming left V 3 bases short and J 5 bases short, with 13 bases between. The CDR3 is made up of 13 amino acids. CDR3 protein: CSASWGGETEAFF. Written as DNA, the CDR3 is TGCAGTGCTAGTTGGGGGGGAGAGACTGAAGCTTTCTTT.

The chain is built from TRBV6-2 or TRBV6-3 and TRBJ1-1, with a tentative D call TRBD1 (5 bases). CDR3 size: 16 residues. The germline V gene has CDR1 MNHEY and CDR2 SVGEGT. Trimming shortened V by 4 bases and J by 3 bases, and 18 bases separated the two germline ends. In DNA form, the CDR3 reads TGTGCCAGCAGTTCCTTCAGGGTATGGGACTACACTGAAGCTTTCTTT. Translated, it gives CASSSFRVWDYTEAFF.

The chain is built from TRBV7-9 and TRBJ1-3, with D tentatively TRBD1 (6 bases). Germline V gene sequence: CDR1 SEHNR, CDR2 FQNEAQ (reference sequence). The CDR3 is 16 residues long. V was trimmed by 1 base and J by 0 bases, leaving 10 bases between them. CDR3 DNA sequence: TGTGCCAGCAGCTTAGGTGGGGGCAGCTCTGGAAACACCATATATTTT. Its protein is CASSLGGGSSGNTIYF.

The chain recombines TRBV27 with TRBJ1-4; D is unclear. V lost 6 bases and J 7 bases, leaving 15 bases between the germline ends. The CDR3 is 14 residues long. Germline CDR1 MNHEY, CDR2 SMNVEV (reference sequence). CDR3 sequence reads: CASSRSGRGEKLFF. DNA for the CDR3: TGTGCCAGCAGCCGTTCCGGACGGGGTGAAAAACTGTTTTTT.

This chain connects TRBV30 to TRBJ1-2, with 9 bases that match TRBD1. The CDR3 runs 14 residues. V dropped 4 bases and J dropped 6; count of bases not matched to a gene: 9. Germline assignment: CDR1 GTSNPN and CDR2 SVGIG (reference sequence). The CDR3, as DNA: TGTGCCTGGACTCGGACAGGGGACGTCGATGGCTACACCTTC. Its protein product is CAWTRTGDVDGYTF.

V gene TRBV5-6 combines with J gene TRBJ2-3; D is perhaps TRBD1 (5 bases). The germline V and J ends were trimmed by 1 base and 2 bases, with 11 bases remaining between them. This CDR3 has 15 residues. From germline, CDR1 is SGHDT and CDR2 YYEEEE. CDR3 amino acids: CASSLTGRITDTQYF. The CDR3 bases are TGTGCCAGCAGCTTGACAGGCCGAATCACAGATACGCAGTATTTT.

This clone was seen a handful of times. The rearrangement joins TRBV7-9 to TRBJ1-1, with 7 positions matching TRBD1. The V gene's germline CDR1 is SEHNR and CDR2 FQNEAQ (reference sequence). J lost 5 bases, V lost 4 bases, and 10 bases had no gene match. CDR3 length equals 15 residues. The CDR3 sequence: CASSSPRQGGTEAFF. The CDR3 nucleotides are TGTGCCAGCAGCTCCCCCCGACAGGGTGGGACTGAAGCTTTCTTT.

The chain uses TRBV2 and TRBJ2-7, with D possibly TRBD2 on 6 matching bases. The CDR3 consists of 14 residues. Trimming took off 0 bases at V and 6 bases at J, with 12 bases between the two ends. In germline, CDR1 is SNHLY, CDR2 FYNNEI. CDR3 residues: CASSEARGELEQYF. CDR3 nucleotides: TGTGCCAGCAGTGAAGCGCGCGGGGAACTCGAGCAGTACTTC. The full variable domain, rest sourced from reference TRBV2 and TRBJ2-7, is EPEVTQTPSHQVTQMGQEVILRCVPISNHLYFYWYRQILGQKVEFLVSFYNNEISEKSEIFDDQFSVERPDGSNFTLKIRSTKLEDSAMYFCASSEARGELEQYFGPGTRLTVT.

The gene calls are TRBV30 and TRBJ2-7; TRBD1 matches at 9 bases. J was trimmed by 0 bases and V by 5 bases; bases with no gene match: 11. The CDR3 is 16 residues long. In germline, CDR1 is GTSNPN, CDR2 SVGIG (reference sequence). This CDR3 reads CAWARTGAVSSYEQYF. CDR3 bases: TGTGCCTGGGCCCGGACAGGGGCAGTCAGCTCCTACGAGCAGTACTTC.

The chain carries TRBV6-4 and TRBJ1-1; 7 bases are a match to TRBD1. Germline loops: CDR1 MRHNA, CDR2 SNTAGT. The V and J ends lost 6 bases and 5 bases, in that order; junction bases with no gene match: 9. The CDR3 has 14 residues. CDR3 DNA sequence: TGTGCCAGCAGGGGGGTACAGGGGAGTACTGAAGCTTTCTTT. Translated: CASRGVQGSTEAFF.

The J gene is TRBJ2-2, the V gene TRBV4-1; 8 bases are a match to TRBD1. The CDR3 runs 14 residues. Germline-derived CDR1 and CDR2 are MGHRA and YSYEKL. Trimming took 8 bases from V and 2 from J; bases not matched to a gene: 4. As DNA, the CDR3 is TGCGCCAGCGAGACAGGGGAAAACACCGGGGAGCTGTTTTTT. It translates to CASETGENTGELFF.

The CDR3 DNA sequence: TGTGCCAGCAGTCCTGGACAGGAGGTAAACTATGGCTACACCTTC. It specifies CASSPGQEVNYGYTF. The genes are TRBV27 and TRBJ1-2, with 7 nucleotides matching TRBD1. With 5 bases clipped from V and 2 bases from J, the junction kept 8 bases outside the gene matches. The CDR3 extends over 15 amino acids. Germline values: CDR1 MNHEY, CDR2 SMNVEV (reference sequence).

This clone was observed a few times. CDR3 DNA sequence: TGTGCCAGCAGTACACAGGAGAACACTGAAGCTTTCTTT. It yields the protein CASSTQENTEAFF. The chain links TRBV6-2 or TRBV6-3 to TRBJ1-1; weak D call: TRBD1 (5 bases). The CDR3 loop spans 13 amino acids. CDR1 and CDR2 (germline): MNHEY, SVGEGT. V lost 5 bases to trimming and J lost 1 base, with 8 bases between them.

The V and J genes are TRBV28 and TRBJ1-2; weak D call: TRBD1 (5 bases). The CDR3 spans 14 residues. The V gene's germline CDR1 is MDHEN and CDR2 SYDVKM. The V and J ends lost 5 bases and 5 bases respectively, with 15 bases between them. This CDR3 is CASSGGTSPYGYTF. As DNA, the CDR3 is TGTGCCAGCAGTGGGGGGACCTCCCCTTATGGCTACACCTTC.

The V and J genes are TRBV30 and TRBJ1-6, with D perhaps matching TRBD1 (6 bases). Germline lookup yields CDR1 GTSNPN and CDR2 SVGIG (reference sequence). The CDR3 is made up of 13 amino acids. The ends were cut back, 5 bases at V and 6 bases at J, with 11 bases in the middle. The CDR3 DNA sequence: TGTGCCTGGCAGGGGTATAGTAATTCACCCCTCCACTTT. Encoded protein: CAWQGYSNSPLHF.

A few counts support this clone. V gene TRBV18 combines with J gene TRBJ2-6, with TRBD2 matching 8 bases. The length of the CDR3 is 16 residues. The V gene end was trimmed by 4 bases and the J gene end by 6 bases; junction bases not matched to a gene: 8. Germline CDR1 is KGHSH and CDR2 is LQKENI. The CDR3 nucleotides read TGTGCCAGCTCACTCAGCGGGGGCGCTACGGCCAACGTCCTGACTTTC. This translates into CASSLSGGATANVLTF.

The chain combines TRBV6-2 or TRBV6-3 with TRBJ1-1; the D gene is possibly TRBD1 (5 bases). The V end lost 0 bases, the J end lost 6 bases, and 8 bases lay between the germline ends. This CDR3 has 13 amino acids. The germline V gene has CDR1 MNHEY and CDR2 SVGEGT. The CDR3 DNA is TGTGCCAGCAGTTACTCGGACACATCTGAAGCTTTCTTT. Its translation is CASSYSDTSEAFF.

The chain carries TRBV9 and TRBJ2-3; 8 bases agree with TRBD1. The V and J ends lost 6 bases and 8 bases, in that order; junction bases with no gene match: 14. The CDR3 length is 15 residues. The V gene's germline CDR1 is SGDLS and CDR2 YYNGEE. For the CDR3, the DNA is TGTGCCAGCAATTACATGCAGGGGGCACATCCTACGCAGTATTTT. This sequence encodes CASNYMQGAHPTQYF. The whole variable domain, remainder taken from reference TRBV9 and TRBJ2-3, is DSGVTQTPKHLITATGQRVTLRCSPRSGDLSVYWYQQSLDQGLQFLIQYYNGEERAKGNILERFSAQQFPDLHSELNLSSLELGDSALYFCASNYMQGAHPTQYFGPGTRLTVL.

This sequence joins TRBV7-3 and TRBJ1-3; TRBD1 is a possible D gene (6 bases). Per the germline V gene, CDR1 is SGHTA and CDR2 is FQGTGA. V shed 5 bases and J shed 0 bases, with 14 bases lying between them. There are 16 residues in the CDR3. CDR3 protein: CASSANGGASGNTIYF. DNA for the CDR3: TGTGCCAGCAGCGCCAACGGGGGGGCCTCTGGAAACACCATATATTTT.

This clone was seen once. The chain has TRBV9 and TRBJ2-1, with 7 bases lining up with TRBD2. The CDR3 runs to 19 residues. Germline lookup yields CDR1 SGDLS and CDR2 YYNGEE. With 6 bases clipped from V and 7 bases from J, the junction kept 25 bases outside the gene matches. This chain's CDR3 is CASNSGRYGEGDPLNEQFF. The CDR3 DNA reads TGTGCCAGCAACTCCGGGAGGTACGGCGAGGGAGACCCTCTTAATGAGCAGTTCTTC. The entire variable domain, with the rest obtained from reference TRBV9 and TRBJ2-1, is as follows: DSGVTQTPKHLITATGQRVTLRCSPRSGDLSVYWYQQSLDQGLQFLIQYYNGEERAKGNILERFSAQQFPDLHSELNLSSLELGDSALYFCASNSGRYGEGDPLNEQFFGPGTRLTVL.

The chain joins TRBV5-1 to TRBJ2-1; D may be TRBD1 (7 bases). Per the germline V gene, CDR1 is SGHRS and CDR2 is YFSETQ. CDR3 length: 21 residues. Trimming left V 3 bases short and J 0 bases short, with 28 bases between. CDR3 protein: CASSSPRDSGFSSSSYNEQFF. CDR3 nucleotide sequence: TGCGCCAGCAGCTCACCGCGGGACAGTGGATTTTCTTCGAGCTCCTACAATGAGCAGTTCTTC.

The CDR3: CASSPNKRCGGGKVKRSYEQYF. CDR3 in DNA: TGCGCCAGCAGCCCCAATAAGCGGTGTGGCGGGGGGAAAGTTAAACGTAGCTACGAGCAGTACTTC. The chain couples TRBV4-3 to TRBJ2-7; TRBD2 matches 8 bases. Germline assignment: CDR1 LGHNA and CDR2 YSLEER. Trimming at V came to 4 bases and at J to 3 bases, leaving 29 bases not matched to a gene. The CDR3 spans 22 residues.